This is a list of T cell receptor beta chains from one sample in a study of OX40 agonist ivuxolimab in advanced cancers. Sequenced by immunoSEQ multiplex PCR; TCRdb stores in-frame clones only, minus some. The sample consists of around 25,000 clones, roughly 80% of them appearing once. Sample: CD4+ or CD8+ T cells sorted from blood, taken in a trial of the OX40 agonist ivuxolimab. The receptors were gathered from an adult with an advanced solid tumor such as melanoma, head and neck, liver or kidney cancer. Each CDR3 is given with its conserved first and last residue. The D gene is left open where the match is weak. Clone size is shown for a subset of rows, as once, few, many or a class of expanded clone.

J | V | size | D | CDR3 | DNA
TRBJ2-7 | TRBV6-1 | - | TRBD1 | CASSEADRVDYYEQYF | TGTGCCAGCAGTGAAGCTGACAGGGTCGACTACTACGAGCAGTACTTC
TRBJ1-5 | TRBV28 | - | - | CATHTPRVLSYQPQHF | TGTGCCACCCATACCCCAAGGGTTTTAAGTTATCAGCCCCAGCATTTT
TRBJ2-7 | TRBV4-1 | once | TRBD1 | CASSQGTGVYEQYF | TGCGCCAGCAGCCAAGGGACAGGGGTTTACGAGCAGTACTTC
TRBJ2-7 | TRBV7-9 | - | - | CASSPGISYEQYF | TGTGCCAGCAGCCCGGGAATATCCTACGAGCAGTACTTC
TRBJ2-5 | TRBV9 | - | TRBD1 | CASSPGTGTIETQYF | TGTGCCAGCAGCCCCGGGACAGGGACGATAGAGACCCAGTACTTC
TRBJ1-5 | TRBV27 | - | TRBD1 | CASSDGTGMSNQPQHF | TGTGCCAGCAGTGATGGGACAGGGATGTCCAATCAGCCCCAGCATTTT
TRBJ2-1 | TRBV7-3 | - | TRBD1 | CASSHYGTGVYNEQFF | TGTGCCAGCAGCCATTACGGGACAGGCGTCTACAATGAGCAGTTCTTC
TRBJ2-5 | TRBV5-4 | - | TRBD2 | CASSGGTSGQETQYF | TGTGCCAGCAGCGGGGGGACTAGCGGCCAAGAGACCCAGTACTTC
TRBJ1-1 | TRBV7-6 | - | - | CASSSEVDTEAFF | TGTGCCAGCAGCTCGGAGGTCGACACTGAAGCTTTCTTT
TRBJ2-5 | TRBV18 | - | TRBD1 | CASSPRSGGVETQYF | TGTGCCAGCTCACCACGTTCAGGGGGTGTGGAGACCCAGTACTTC
TRBJ1-3 | TRBV10-3 | - | TRBD1 | CAISESSTQGSGNTIYF | TGTGCCATCAGTGAGTCCTCCACACAGGGGTCTGGAAACACCATATATTTT
TRBJ1-5 | TRBV6-6 | - | - | CASKETDSNQPQHF | TGTGCCAGCAAAGAGACAGATAGCAATCAGCCCCAGCATTTT
TRBJ1-2 | TRBV13 | once | - | CASSLNPGLGGYTF | TGTGCCAGCAGCTTAAATCCTGGCTTGGGTGGCTACACCTTC
TRBJ1-2 | TRBV27 | - | - | CASSSSGYTYGYTF | TGTGCCAGCAGTTCGTCCGGCTATACCTATGGCTACACCTTC
TRBJ2-5 | TRBV5-6 | - | - | CASSLGNNQETQYF | TGTGCCAGCAGCTTGGGGAACAACCAAGAGACCCAGTACTTC
TRBJ1-2 | TRBV10-1 | - | - | CASSESRTVDGYTF | TGCGCCAGCAGTGAGTCGAGGACAGTGGATGGCTACACCTTC
TRBJ2-5 | TRBV7-2 | - | TRBD2 | CASSYPSTSGGARETQYF | TGTGCCAGCAGCTACCCTTCGACTAGCGGGGGGGCAAGAGAGACCCAGTACTTC
TRBJ2-7 | TRBV4-1 | - | TRBD1 | CASSLTTGGFYEQYF | TGCGCCAGCAGCCTCACCACAGGGGGCTTCTACGAGCAGTACTTC
TRBJ1-2 | TRBV5-1 | - | TRBD1 | CASRQGAQGYTF | TGCGCCAGTAGACAGGGGGCGCAGGGCTACACCTTC
TRBJ2-3 | TRBV5-1 | - | TRBD2 | CASSLRAGTTDTQYF | TGCGCCAGCAGCCTGCGAGCGGGGACCACAGATACGCAGTATTTT
TRBJ1-1 | TRBV27 | few | TRBD1 | CASSTDRVSEAFF | TGTGCCAGCAGTACCGACAGGGTATCTGAAGCTTTCTTT
TRBJ1-6 | TRBV27 | - | - | CASSLSGGSVSPLHF | TGTGCCAGCAGTTTATCCGGGGGCTCGGTTTCACCCCTCCACTTT
TRBJ1-1 | TRBV5-1 | - | TRBD1 | CASSRDRGFNTEAFF | TGCGCCAGCAGCCGGGACAGGGGATTTAACACTGAAGCTTTCTTT
TRBJ2-3 | TRBV19 | - | - | CASSIGVYPLTDTQYF | TGTGCCAGTAGTATTGGGGTCTACCCCCTCACAGATACGCAGTATTTT
TRBJ1-2 | TRBV7-8 | - | TRBD1 | CASSSETGSYGYTF | TGTGCCAGCAGCTCAGAGACAGGGAGCTATGGCTACACCTTC
TRBJ1-1 | TRBV12-5 | - | TRBD1 | CATTGQETWNTEAFF | TGTGCTACTACTGGACAGGAGACTTGGAACACTGAAGCTTTCTTT
TRBJ1-6 | TRBV9 | - | TRBD1 | CASSLGQGNSPLHF | TGTGCCAGCAGCTTGGGACAGGGAAATTCACCCCTCCACTTT
TRBJ1-5 | TRBV7-8 | - | - | CASSLGHSSNQPQHF | TGTGCCAGCAGCTTAGGACATTCTAGCAATCAGCCCCAGCATTTT
TRBJ1-5 | TRBV12-5 | once | TRBD1 | CASADRVGQPQHF | TGTGCTAGTGCCGACAGGGTTGGCCAGCCCCAGCATTTT
TRBJ2-7 | TRBV30 | - | TRBD1 | CASGDRGPKQYF | TGTGCCTCTGGGGACAGGGGGCCCAAGCAGTACTTC
TRBJ1-5 | TRBV27 | - | - | CASRTQGSNQPQHF | TGTGCCAGCAGGACTCAGGGTAGCAATCAGCCCCAGCATTTT
TRBJ2-5 | TRBV15 | - | - | CATSRGGVGRAQETQYF | TGTGCCACCAGCAGAGGGGGTGTCGGCAGGGCCCAAGAGACCCAGTACTTC
TRBJ1-2 | TRBV7-2 | - | - | CASSLWVYEGYTF | TGTGCCAGCAGCTTATGGGTCTACGAAGGCTACACCTTC
TRBJ2-7 | TRBV4-1 | - | - | CASSQEERTTYEQYF | TGCGCCAGCAGCCAGGAGGAGAGGACCACCTACGAGCAGTACTTC
TRBJ2-5 | TRBV7-8 | - | - | CASSPNHPEETQYF | TGTGCCAGCAGCCCGAATCACCCCGAGGAGACCCAGTACTTC
TRBJ2-2 | TRBV10-3 | - | TRBD2 | CAISEPNSGGNTGELFF | TGTGCCATCAGTGAGCCGAATAGCGGGGGTAACACCGGGGAGCTGTTTTTT
TRBJ1-2 | TRBV6-1 | few | - | CASKASNYGYTF | TGTGCCAGCAAGGCTTCTAACTATGGCTACACCTTC
TRBJ2-5 | TRBV7-9 | once | TRBD2 | CASTALLAARETQYF | TGTGCCAGCACGGCTTTACTAGCGGCAAGGGAGACCCAGTACTTC
TRBJ2-7 | TRBV7-8 | - | - | CASSLAVGPAPYEQYF | TGTGCCAGCAGCTTAGCAGTCGGGCCGGCTCCCTACGAGCAGTACTTC
TRBJ1-5 | TRBV6-5 | few | - | CASSEPGRQPQHF | TGTGCCAGCAGTGAACCCGGGCGGCAGCCCCAGCATTTT
TRBJ2-5 | TRBV5-1 | - | TRBD1 | CASSLVRDRPQETQYF | TGCGCCAGCAGCTTGGTCAGGGACAGACCCCAAGAGACCCAGTACTTC
TRBJ2-1 | TRBV5-5 | - | TRBD2 | CASSPTGTSRGNEQFF | TGTGCCAGCAGCCCAACCGGGACTAGCAGGGGCAATGAGCAGTTCTTC
TRBJ1-1 | TRBV2 | - | TRBD1 | CASSRQGNSPEAFF | TGTGCCAGCAGTCGACAGGGAAATAGTCCCGAAGCTTTCTTT
TRBJ2-1 | TRBV5-1 | - | - | CASGRGARNEQFF | TGCGCCAGCGGCCGGGGGGCGCGCAATGAGCAGTTCTTC
TRBJ2-1 | TRBV19 | - | - | CASSMVLETEQFF | TGTGCCAGTAGTATGGTACTAGAGACTGAGCAGTTCTTC
TRBJ2-5 | TRBV7-2 | - | - | CASASGTLQYF | TGTGCCAGCGCTTCTGGGACGCTCCAGTACTTC
TRBJ1-2 | TRBV7-9 | - | - | CASSAGGNYGYTF | TGTGCCAGCAGCGCCGGAGGGAACTATGGCTACACCTTC
TRBJ2-7 | TRBV4-2 | once | TRBD2 | CASSQGPLAGTYEQYF | TGTGCCAGCAGCCAAGGGCCATTAGCGGGTACCTACGAGCAGTACTTC
TRBJ1-3 | TRBV11-2 | - | - | CASSYPPGRSSGNTIYF | TGTGCCAGCAGCTACCCCCCAGGCAGGAGCTCTGGAAACACCATATATTTT
TRBJ1-1 | TRBV19 | - | TRBD1 | CASSAGGQGTEAFF | TGTGCCAGTAGTGCAGGGGGCCAGGGCACTGAAGCTTTCTTT
TRBJ1-4 | TRBV12-5 | - | TRBD1 | CASGLVTGQGASYVNEKLFF | TGTGCTAGTGGTTTGGTGACAGGACAGGGGGCTTCTTATGTAAATGAAAAACTGTTTTTT
TRBJ1-4 | TRBV27 | once | - | CASSLTAASEKLFF | TGTGCCAGCAGCCTCACAGCGGCCTCCGAAAAACTGTTTTTT
TRBJ2-1 | TRBV6-5 | - | TRBD2 | CASSYNSGTRTNEQFF | TGTGCCAGCAGTTACAATTCCGGGACTAGGACCAATGAGCAGTTCTTC
TRBJ1-1 | TRBV2 | few | TRBD1 | CASSEDRGGNTEAFF | TGTGCCAGCAGTGAAGACAGGGGGGGCAACACTGAAGCTTTCTTT
TRBJ1-2 | TRBV27 | - | - | CASSLGGARGYTF | TGTGCCAGCAGTCTCGGGGGGGCACGGGGCTACACCTTC
TRBJ2-7 | TRBV10-1 | - | TRBD1 | CASSGDRAGEQYF | TGCGCCAGCAGTGGGGACAGGGCAGGCGAGCAGTACTTC
TRBJ1-3 | TRBV7-9 | - | - | CASSLEGFSGNTIYF | TGTGCCAGCAGCTTAGAAGGCTTCTCTGGAAACACCATATATTTT
TRBJ1-5 | TRBV19 | - | - | CASSIGRTGNQPQHF | TGTGCCAGTAGTATCGGCCGGACTGGGAATCAGCCCCAGCATTTT
TRBJ1-1 | TRBV6-5 | - | - | CASSYSGNSGTEAFF | TGTGCCAGCAGTTACTCAGGGAACAGCGGCACTGAAGCTTTCTTT